The sequence of this T cell receptor beta chain was determined in a study of T cell changes during pregnancy in multiple sclerosis. This CDR3 contains 12 residues. V dropped 0 bases and J dropped 7 bases, with 6 bases sitting between them. Germline CDR1 SNHLY, CDR2 FYNNEI. Clones were sequenced by immunoSEQ multiplex PCR, and TCRdb holds only the in-frame ones, with some missing. The table lists roughly 70,000 clones, 80% to 95% of them singletons. This clonotype originated in a female donor in good health, enrolled as a control in a pregnancy study. This material consisted of peripheral blood, taken in the third trimester of pregnancy. The chain combines TRBV2 with TRBJ2-5; weak D call: TRBD2 (6 bases). CDR3 in DNA: TGTGCCAGCAGTGAAGCGCGGGGGACCCAGTACTTC. This encodes CASSEARGTQYF.